This T cell receptor (beta chain) stems from a study of T cell responses to AZD1222 COVID-19 vaccine. Findings and limits, study-wide: Increases in Spike-specific TCR breadth and depth were seen after two AZD1222 doses.

The CDR3 is 14 amino acids. From germline, CDR1 is KGHSH and CDR2 LQKENI. Trimming pared 6 bases from V and 9 bases from J, leaving 21 bases between. As concerns this clone: Antigen specificity is unknown.

Assay: immunoSEQ multiplex PCR; the TCRdb copy retains only in-frame clones and omits some. Of 150,000 to 160,000 clones in the sample, roughly nine tenths were seen once. The clonotype comes from an adult in good health. The chain uses TRBV18 and TRBJ2-7, with TRBD1 as a possible D gene (5 bases). Sequencing was performed on peripheral blood, taken on day 0 of AZD1222 vaccination. CDR3 in DNA: TGTGCCAGCTCTCGACAGTCCTTATCCTGGGGGCAGTACTTC. This translates into CASSRQSLSWGQYF.